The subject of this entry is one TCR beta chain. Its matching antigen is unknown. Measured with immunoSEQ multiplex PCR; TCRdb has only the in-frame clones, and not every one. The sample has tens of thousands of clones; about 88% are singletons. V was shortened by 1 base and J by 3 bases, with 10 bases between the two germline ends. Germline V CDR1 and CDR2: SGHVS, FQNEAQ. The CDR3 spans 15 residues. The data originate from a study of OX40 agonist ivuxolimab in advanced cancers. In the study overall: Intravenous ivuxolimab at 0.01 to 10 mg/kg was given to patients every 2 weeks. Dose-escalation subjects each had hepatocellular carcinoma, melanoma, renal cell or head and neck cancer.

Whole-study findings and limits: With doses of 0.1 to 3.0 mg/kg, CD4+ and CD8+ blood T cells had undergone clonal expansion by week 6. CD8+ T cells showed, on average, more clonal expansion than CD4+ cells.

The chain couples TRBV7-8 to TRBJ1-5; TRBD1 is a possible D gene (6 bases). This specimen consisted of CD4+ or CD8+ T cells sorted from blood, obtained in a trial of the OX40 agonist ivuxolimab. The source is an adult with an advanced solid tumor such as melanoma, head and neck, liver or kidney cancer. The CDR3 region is CASSLGYRDNQPQHF. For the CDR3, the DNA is TGTGCCAGCAGCTTAGGGTACAGGGACAATCAGCCCCAGCATTTT.